Below, 6 T cell receptor beta chains from the same sample are listed, as sequenced in a study of human T cells and chemical hapten exposure. TCRdb ran MiXCR on the RACE reads and lists one entry per CDR3 protein. The sample lists about 65,000 distinct CDR3 sequences; about 6% were seen once. Stated time point: healthy volunteer bleed at 6 weeks. Total RNA was isolated from unfractionated whole blood. Sequencing was carried out using whole blood. These receptors originate from a female donor in good health. Some clones in this sample may be carry-over from other donors' samples.

The chain employs TRBV7-8 and TRBJ2-1; perhaps TRBD2 as D (5 bases). Germline CDR1 is SGHVS and CDR2 is FQNEAQ. This CDR3 is built from 18 residues. Trimming took off 4 bases at V and 5 bases at J, with 24 bases between the two ends. CDR3 in amino acids: CASSYTILISARDNEQFF. The CDR3 DNA follows: TGTGCCAGCAGCTACACGATCCTTATTTCGGCGAGGGACAATGAGCAGTTCTTC.

In its sample, this clonotype was seen many times. This rearrangement joins TRBV2 to TRBJ2-3; no clear D gene. The CDR3 sequence is 14 residues long. CDR1 and CDR2 from the germline V gene are SNHLY and FYNNEI. The V end lost 2 bases, the J end lost 3 bases, and 9 bases lay between the germline ends. CDR3 amino acids: CASSEILETDTQYF. The DNA of the CDR3 is TGTGCCAGCAGTGAAATTCTCGAGACAGATACGCAGTATTTT.

This clonotype has ten or more counts. This CDR3 reads CASSLQGVGNIQYF. The CDR3 DNA sequence: TGTGCCAGCAGTTTACAGGGGGTCGGAAACATTCAGTACTTC. The chain couples TRBV27 to TRBJ2-4, with 7 bases that match TRBD1. Germline values: CDR1 MNHEY, CDR2 SMNVEV (reference sequence). CDR3 length equals 14 residues. With V trimmed by 2 bases and J by 6 bases, 4 bases remained unmatched.

In this sample, this clonotype turned up many times. This chain connects TRBV2 to TRBJ1-2, with 7 bases identical to TRBD1. Germline-derived CDR1 and CDR2 are SNHLY and FYNNEI. After removal of 4 bases from V and 5 bases from J, the junction contained 4 bases not matched to a gene. The CDR3 length is 13 residues. CDR3 nucleotide sequence: TGTGCCAGCAGTGGACAGGGTACATATGGCTACACCTTC. Residues: CASSGQGTYGYTF.

This clonotype was counted ten times or more. The CDR3 nucleotides read TGCGCCAGCAGCTTGAACGGGGCTGGAGAGCAGTACTTC. This codes for CASSLNGAGEQYF. The chain is built from TRBV5-1 and TRBJ2-7; TRBD1 or TRBD2 may be the D gene (5 bases each). The V gene's germline CDR1 is SGHRS and CDR2 YFSETQ. Trimming removed 1 base from V and 7 bases from J, with 12 bases in between. The CDR3 sequence is 13 residues long.

This clonotype has a handful of counts. The V gene is TRBV5-5, the J gene TRBJ2-1; no firm D call. In germline, CDR1 is SGHKS, CDR2 YYEKEE (reference sequence). With 2 bases removed from V and 0 bases from J, the gap between germline ends came to 12 bases. This CDR3 has 16 amino acids. The CDR3 here is CASSFRTSSSYNEQFF. The CDR3 DNA sequence: TGTGCCAGCAGCTTCCGGACGTCGAGCTCCTACAATGAGCAGTTCTTC.